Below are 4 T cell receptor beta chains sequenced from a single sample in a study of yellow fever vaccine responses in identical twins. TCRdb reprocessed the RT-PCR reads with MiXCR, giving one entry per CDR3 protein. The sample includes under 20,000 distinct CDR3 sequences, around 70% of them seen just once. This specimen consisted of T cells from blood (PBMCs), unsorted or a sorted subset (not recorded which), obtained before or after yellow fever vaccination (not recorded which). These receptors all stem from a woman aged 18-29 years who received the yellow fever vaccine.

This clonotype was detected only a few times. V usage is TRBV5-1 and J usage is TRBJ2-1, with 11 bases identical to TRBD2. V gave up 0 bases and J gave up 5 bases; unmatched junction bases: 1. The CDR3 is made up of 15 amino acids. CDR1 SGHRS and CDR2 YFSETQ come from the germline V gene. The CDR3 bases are TGCGCCAGCAGCTTGGGGGGACTAGCGGACAATGAGCAGTTCTTC. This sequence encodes CASSLGGLADNEQFF.

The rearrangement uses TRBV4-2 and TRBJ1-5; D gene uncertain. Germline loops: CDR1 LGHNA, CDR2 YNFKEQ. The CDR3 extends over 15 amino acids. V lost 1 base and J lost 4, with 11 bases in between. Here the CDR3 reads CASSQVGQENQPQHF. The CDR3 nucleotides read TGTGCCAGCAGCCAAGTTGGGCAGGAAAATCAGCCCCAGCATTTT.

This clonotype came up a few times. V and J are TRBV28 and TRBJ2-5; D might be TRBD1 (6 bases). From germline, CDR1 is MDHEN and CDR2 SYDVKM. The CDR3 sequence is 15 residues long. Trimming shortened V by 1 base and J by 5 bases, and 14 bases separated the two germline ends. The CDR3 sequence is CASSLLGARGETQYF. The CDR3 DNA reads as TGTGCCAGCAGTTTATTGGGTGCGAGGGGGGAGACCCAGTACTTC.

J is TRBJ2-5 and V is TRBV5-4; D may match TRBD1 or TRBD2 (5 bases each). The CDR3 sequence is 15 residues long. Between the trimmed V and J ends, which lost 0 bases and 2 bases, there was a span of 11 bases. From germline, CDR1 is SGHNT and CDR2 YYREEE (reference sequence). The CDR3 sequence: CASSLGGFQQETQYF. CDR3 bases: TGTGCCAGCAGCTTGGGGGGGTTTCAACAAGAGACCCAGTACTTC.